This T cell receptor beta chain was observed in a study of cytomegalovirus exposure and HLA in healthy donors. This CDR3 has 12 residues. Trimming pared 4 bases from V and 5 bases from J, leaving 12 bases between. Germline V lookup: CDR1 SQVTM, CDR2 ANQGSEA. The PCR used 60 Vbeta and 13 Jbeta primers. The data were produced by immunoSEQ multiplex PCR, yet TCRdb's version contains in-frame clones alone and is incomplete. This repertoire shows some 160,000 clones, 75% to 85% found once; its top ten account for about 6%. Sequencing used PBMCs. The chain employs TRBV29-1 and TRBJ2-7; maybe TRBD1 (5 bases). This TCR was recovered from a man in his fifties or sixties in good health and CMV-seropositive. The CDR3 coding sequence is TGCAGCGTTGGGGGCGGAAGCCACGAGCAGTACTTC. It encodes CSVGGGSHEQYF.